These T cell receptor beta chains were read from a single sample in a study of OX40 agonist ivuxolimab in advanced cancers. Repertoires were generated with immunoSEQ multiplex PCR, while TCRdb's copy carries only in-frame clones and drops some. The data contain over 70,000 clones, roughly 91% of them seen just once; the ten biggest clones take up around an eighth. The input for sequencing was CD4+ or CD8+ T cells sorted from blood, taken in a trial of the OX40 agonist ivuxolimab. The receptors stem from an adult with an advanced solid tumor such as melanoma, head and neck, liver or kidney cancer. Each CDR3 is given with its conserved first and last residue. A D gene is named only where the DNA matches it firmly. Rows give clone size only sometimes, using once, few, many, or a class for an expanded clone.

j_call,clone_size,d_call,v_call,cdr3_aa,cdr3_nt
TRBJ2-3,once,TRBD2,TRBV11-2,CASSWNSGRAGDTQYF,TGTGCCAGCAGCTGGAATAGCGGGAGGGCCGGAGATACGCAGTATTTT
TRBJ2-7,.,.,TRBV4-1,CASSQVDDSSYEQYF,TGCGCCAGCAGCCAAGTCGATGACAGCTCCTACGAGCAGTACTTC
TRBJ2-2,once,.,TRBV28,CASSFVGGWSIPAGELFF,TGTGCCAGCAGTTTTGTCGGTGGCTGGTCGATCCCAGCCGGGGAGCTGTTTTTT
TRBJ1-5,.,.,TRBV6-5,CASSHRGSNQPQHF,TGTGCCAGCAGCCACCGGGGGAGCAATCAGCCCCAGCATTTT
TRBJ1-1,.,.,TRBV6-5,CASSYSPGANTEAFF,TGTGCCAGCAGTTACTCCCCGGGGGCGAACACTGAAGCTTTCTTT
TRBJ2-1,.,TRBD1,TRBV7-9,CASSLDRGGHEQFF,TGTGCCAGCAGTCTCGACAGGGGAGGCCATGAGCAGTTCTTC
TRBJ1-5,.,TRBD1,TRBV6-5,CASSMDRNQPQHF,TGTGCCAGCAGCATGGACAGGAACCAGCCCCAGCATTTT
TRBJ1-1,few,.,TRBV11-2,CASRPEVEAFF,TGTGCCAGCAGACCAGAAGTTGAAGCTTTCTTT
TRBJ2-3,once,.,TRBV9,CASSVAGVSTDTQYF,TGTGCCAGCAGCGTAGCGGGGGTTTCCACAGATACGCAGTATTTT
TRBJ2-3,.,.,TRBV7-9,CASGSVGGTDTQYF,TGTGCCAGCGGATCGGTAGGCGGCACAGATACGCAGTATTTT
TRBJ1-2,.,.,TRBV6-5,CASSYAPGYDGYTF,TGTGCCAGCAGTTACGCCCCCGGGTACGATGGCTACACCTTC
TRBJ1-1,.,.,TRBV27,CASSFGLNTEAFF,TGTGCCAGCAGTTTCGGTCTGAACACTGAAGCTTTCTTT
TRBJ1-1,.,.,TRBV27,CASRNLGRLNTEAFF,TGTGCCAGCAGGAACCTTGGACGGCTGAACACTGAAGCTTTCTTT
TRBJ2-7,.,TRBD1,TRBV5-1,CASSLTGTGVNEYF,TGCGCCAGCAGCTTAACCGGGACAGGGGTTAACGAGTACTTC
TRBJ2-3,.,TRBD2,TRBV5-6,CASRVAGASTDTQYF,TGTGCCAGCAGAGTAGCGGGAGCTAGCACAGATACGCAGTATTTT
TRBJ1-2,.,TRBD1,TRBV6-5,CASSYVTGEGYTF,TGTGCCAGCAGTTACGTCACAGGGGAAGGCTACACCTTC
TRBJ1-1,.,.,TRBV11-2,CASRLNTEAFF,TGTGCCAGCAGGTTAAACACTGAAGCTTTCTTT
TRBJ2-1,.,TRBD1,TRBV28,CASSPGQDNEQFF,TGTGCCAGCAGCCCGGGACAGGATAATGAGCAGTTCTTC
TRBJ1-6,once,.,TRBV7-8,CASSSTGLNSPLHF,TGTGCCAGCAGCTCAACAGGGCTTAATTCACCCCTCCACTTT
TRBJ1-1,.,.,TRBV12-5,CASAFGGVNTEAFF,TGTGCTAGTGCCTTCGGGGGGGTAAACACTGAAGCTTTCTTT
TRBJ2-5,.,.,TRBV27,CASSPPGPQETQYF,TGTGCCAGCAGTCCCCCGGGCCCCCAAGAGACCCAGTACTTC
TRBJ1-6,.,.,TRBV19,CASGQARTLYNSPLHF,TGTGCCAGTGGGCAGGCGCGAACCCTCTATAATTCACCCCTCCACTTT
TRBJ2-7,once,.,TRBV29-1,CSVRQVSSYEQYF,TGCAGCGTCCGACAGGTCAGCTCCTACGAGCAGTACTTC
TRBJ1-2,.,.,TRBV7-9,CASSLEVGPFGYTF,TGTGCCAGCAGCTTAGAGGTGGGTCCCTTTGGCTACACCTTC
TRBJ2-2,once,.,TRBV13,CASSLVAVTGELFF,TGTGCCAGCAGCTTAGTGGCGGTCACCGGGGAGCTGTTTTTT
TRBJ1-2,.,.,TRBV19,CASSIAATALGGYTF,TGTGCCAGTAGTATAGCGGCCACCGCTCTCGGGGGCTACACCTTC
TRBJ2-6,.,TRBD2,TRBV4-1,CASSQDRKAGISGANVLTF,TGCGCCAGCAGCCAAGATCGGAAAGCGGGGATCTCTGGGGCCAACGTCCTGACTTTC
TRBJ1-2,.,.,TRBV4-3,CASSQVGGRDGYTF,TGCGCCAGCAGCCAAGTAGGGGGTAGGGATGGCTACACCTTC
TRBJ1-2,.,.,TRBV27,CASSLSLSGAPYGYTF,TGTGCCAGCAGTTTGAGCCTTTCCGGGGCCCCCTATGGCTACACCTTC
TRBJ2-7,.,.,TRBV7-6,CASSPLLSAGEQYF,TGTGCCAGCAGCCCCCTCCTTTCCGCGGGGGAGCAGTACTTC
TRBJ1-2,once,.,TRBV6-4,CASSDSNSGGYTF,TGTGCCAGCAGTGACTCGAACAGCGGTGGCTACACCTTC
TRBJ1-1,.,.,TRBV10-3,CAISAVQGTNTEAFF,TGTGCCATCAGTGCCGTACAGGGAACGAACACTGAAGCTTTCTTT
TRBJ2-2,.,.,TRBV9,CASSVAGTPNTGELFF,TGTGCCAGCAGCGTAGCTGGGACACCTAACACCGGGGAGCTGTTTTTT
TRBJ2-1,.,.,TRBV14,CASSQFRLASSSYNEQFF,TGTGCCAGCAGCCAATTCCGGCTAGCGTCCAGCTCCTACAATGAGCAGTTCTTC
TRBJ2-5,.,.,TRBV5-4,CASSFPEQVSAPRETQYF,TGTGCCAGCAGCTTTCCCGAACAGGTTTCGGCTCCGAGAGAGACCCAGTACTTC